These T cell receptor beta chains were read from a single sample in a study of control samples from healthy donors and cancer patients. TCRdb's table, derived via immunoSEQ multiplex PCR, lists solely in-frame clones and lacks some. The data hold 110,000 to 150,000 clones, with around 90% observed a single time. The sample was blood. These receptors came from a man aged 25-45 years in good health. Both conserved end residues are part of each CDR3. A D gene is named only where the DNA matches it firmly.

J gene: TRBJ2-7
V gene: TRBV24-1
D gene: .
CDR3 DNA: TGTGCCACCAGTGAGCCCAGCGGGCTCCGTGGGCAGTACTTC
CDR3 protein: CATSEPSGLRGQYF

J gene: TRBJ2-3
V gene: TRBV14
D gene: .
CDR3 DNA: TGTGCCAGCAGCCAAGGAAGTTTCTGGGGCGGGAGCACAGATACGCAGTATTTT
CDR3 protein: CASSQGSFWGGSTDTQYF

J gene: TRBJ2-3
V gene: TRBV14
D gene: TRBD1
CDR3 DNA: TGTGCCACCCGACAGGGGCCGACAGATACGCAGTATTTT
CDR3 protein: CATRQGPTDTQYF

J gene: TRBJ1-6
V gene: TRBV4-1
D gene: .
CDR3 DNA: TGCGCCAGCAGCCAGAGTCGGGAACCGCATAATTCACCCCTCCACTTT
CDR3 protein: CASSQSREPHNSPLHF

J gene: TRBJ1-2
V gene: TRBV5-6
D gene: .
CDR3 DNA: TGTGCCAGCAGACTCGCAGCCTACCAGGGACCCTATGGCTACACCTTC
CDR3 protein: CASRLAAYQGPYGYTF

J gene: TRBJ1-6
V gene: TRBV6-5
D gene: .
CDR3 DNA: TGTGCCAGCAGGCCACAGAGCTCCTATAATTCACCCCTCCACTTT
CDR3 protein: CASRPQSSYNSPLHF

J gene: TRBJ1-2
V gene: TRBV24-1
D gene: .
CDR3 DNA: TGTGCCACCAGTGATGAGAAATCCTATTCCTTTGGCGGCTACACCTTC
CDR3 protein: CATSDEKSYSFGGYTF

J gene: TRBJ1-2
V gene: TRBV11-3
D gene: .
CDR3 DNA: TGTGCCAGCAGCTTCACCGGTACCAACTATGGCTACACCTTC
CDR3 protein: CASSFTGTNYGYTF

J gene: TRBJ2-5
V gene: TRBV6-2/TRBV6-3
D gene: .
CDR3 DNA: TGTGCCAGCAGTAGCTCAGGGGCCCCCGGGGAGACCCAGTACTTC
CDR3 protein: CASSSSGAPGETQYF

J gene: TRBJ2-1
V gene: TRBV24-1
D gene: .
CDR3 DNA: TGTGCCACCAGTAGGGGAAGCTCCTACAATGAGCAGTTCTTC
CDR3 protein: CATSRGSSYNEQFF

J gene: TRBJ2-7
V gene: TRBV18
D gene: TRBD2
CDR3 DNA: TGTGCCAGCTCACCGTCAGCTAGCGGGAGGGACGAGTACTTC
CDR3 protein: CASSPSASGRDEYF

J gene: TRBJ1-2
V gene: TRBV7-2
D gene: .
CDR3 DNA: TGTGCCAGCAGCTTAGTGGGTAGGGATGGCTACACCTTC
CDR3 protein: CASSLVGRDGYTF

J gene: TRBJ2-5
V gene: TRBV11-2
D gene: .
CDR3 DNA: TGTGCCAGCAGCCCCGACGAACTACCCCAGTACTTC
CDR3 protein: CASSPDELPQYF

J gene: TRBJ2-7
V gene: TRBV11-2
D gene: TRBD1
CDR3 DNA: TGTGCCAGCAGCTTAGATGTGGGGACAGGGGGGAAACTCTACGAGCAGTACTTC
CDR3 protein: CASSLDVGTGGKLYEQYF

J gene: TRBJ1-4
V gene: TRBV6-5
D gene: .
CDR3 DNA: TGTGCCAGCCATACGGGAGGCAATAATGAAAAACTGTTTTTT
CDR3 protein: CASHTGGNNEKLFF

J gene: TRBJ2-3
V gene: TRBV20-1
D gene: TRBD1
CDR3 DNA: TGCAGTGCTAGTAGGGGGCGCGGCACAGATACGCAGTATTTT
CDR3 protein: CSASRGRGTDTQYF